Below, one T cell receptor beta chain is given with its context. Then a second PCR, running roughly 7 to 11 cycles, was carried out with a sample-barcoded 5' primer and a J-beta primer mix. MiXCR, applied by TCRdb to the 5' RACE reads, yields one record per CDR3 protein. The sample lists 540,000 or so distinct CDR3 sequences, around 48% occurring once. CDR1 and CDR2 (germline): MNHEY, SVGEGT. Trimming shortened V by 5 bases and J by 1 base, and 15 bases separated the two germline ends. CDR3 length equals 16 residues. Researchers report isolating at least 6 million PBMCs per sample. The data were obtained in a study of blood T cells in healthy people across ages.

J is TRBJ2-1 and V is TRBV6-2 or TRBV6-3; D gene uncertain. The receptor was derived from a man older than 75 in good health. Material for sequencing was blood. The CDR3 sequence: CASSRSFTGSYNEQFF. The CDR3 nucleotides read TGTGCCAGCAGTCGATCCTTCACTGGATCCTACAATGAGCAGTTCTTC.